The present T cell receptor beta chain was sequenced within a study of OX40 agonist ivuxolimab in advanced cancers. About the research overall: Under the entry rules, prior anti-PD-1, anti-PD-L1 or anti-CTLA-4 therapy was allowed, and around 36% had some. Study-level results: Researchers did not determine the expanded peripheral T cells' antigen specificity. At 0.1 to 3.0 mg/kg, clonal expansion of CD4+ and CD8+ blood T cells had occurred by week 6. Among some nonresponders, normalized T-cell clonal expansion was also low.

The assay was immunoSEQ multiplex PCR, and TCRdb's table has in-frame clones only and misses some. The sample consists of tens of thousands of clones, roughly 91% of them appearing once. Concerning this clone itself: Antigen: not known.

Germline V gives CDR1 LNHDA, CDR2 SQIVND (reference sequence). The CDR3 totals 15 residues. Trimming at V came to 3 bases and at J to 2 bases, leaving 5 bases not matched to a gene. The source material was CD4+ or CD8+ T cells sorted from blood, sampled in a trial of the OX40 agonist ivuxolimab. The V and J genes are TRBV19 and TRBJ2-7, with 9 bases aligning to TRBD1. This TCR was sampled from an adult with an advanced solid tumor such as melanoma, head and neck, liver or kidney cancer. In nucleotides, the CDR3 is TGTGCCAGTAGTATGGCGGGACAGGGTACCTACGAGCAGTACTTC. It encodes CASSMAGQGTYEQYF. Full variable domain (remainder filled in from reference TRBV19 and TRBJ2-7): DGGITQSPKYLFRKEGQNVTLSCEQNLNHDAMYWYRQDPGQGLRLIYYSQIVNDFQKGDIAEGYSVSREKKESFPLTVTSAQKNPTAFYLCASSMAGQGTYEQYFGPGTRLTVT.